This entry lists 30 T cell receptor beta chains sequenced from one sample in a study of CD8 T cells in Susac syndrome. RNA amounts of 0.5 to 1 ug underwent reverse transcription with random hexamers. MiXCR was run by TCRdb on the immunoSEQ multiplex PCR reads, yielding one entry per CDR3 protein. The data show 120,000 to 150,000 distinct CDR3 sequences, approximately 95% seen once. Sequencing was done on a sample of CD4+ T cells from PBMCs. All receptors come from a human donor with multiple sclerosis.

The V call is TRBV27, the J call TRBJ2-1; D possibly corresponds to TRBD2 (5 bases). Germline V CDR1 and CDR2: MNHEY, SMNVEV (reference sequence). Trimming pared 2 bases from V and 7 bases from J, leaving 18 bases between. The CDR3 totals 16 residues. This CDR3 is CASSLVRRIGINEQFF. In DNA form, the CDR3 reads TGTGCCAGCAGTTTAGTGAGGCGGATCGGGATTAATGAGCAGTTCTTC.

The chain employs TRBV15 and TRBJ1-1, with 7 bases that match TRBD1. CDR3 size: 13 residues. With 3 bases clipped from V and 5 bases from J, the junction kept 3 bases outside the gene matches. Germline loops: CDR1 LNHNV, CDR2 YYDKDF (reference sequence). For the CDR3, the DNA is TGTGCCACCAGCAGGACAGGGACTACTGAAGCTTTCTTT. Its translation: CATSRTGTTEAFF.

This chain joins TRBV29-1 and TRBJ1-2; 9 nucleotides line up with TRBD1. Germline lookup yields CDR1 SQVTM and CDR2 ANQGSEA. J gave up 7 bases and V 6 bases, and 6 bases lay outside the gene matches. The CDR3 is made up of 12 amino acids. CDR3 residues: CSVEQGALGYTF. CDR3 nucleotide sequence: TGCAGCGTCGAACAGGGGGCGCTTGGCTACACCTTC.

The chain employs TRBV20-1 and TRBJ1-5; 8 positions match TRBD1. Per germline, CDR1 DFQATT and CDR2 SNEGSKA (reference sequence). The CDR3 is 15 residues long. The V segment lost 5 bases and the J segment 3 bases; nucleotides outside the gene matches: 9. CDR3 sequence reads: CSAPRTGQANQPQHF. CDR3 DNA sequence: TGCAGTGCTCCTCGGACAGGGCAGGCCAATCAGCCCCAGCATTTT.

The chain is built from TRBV28 and TRBJ2-5; 9 bases are shared with TRBD1. The CDR3 has 14 residues. V was pared by 5 bases and J by 5 bases, with 6 bases of the junction left unmatched. CDR1 MDHEN and CDR2 SYDVKM come from the germline V gene. Here the CDR3 reads CASSRGQGRETQYF. CDR3 nucleotides: TGTGCCAGCAGTCGCGGACAGGGGCGGGAGACCCAGTACTTC.

The chain joins TRBV29-1 to TRBJ2-1; D gene uncertain. Trimming left V 4 bases short and J 7 bases short, with 11 bases between. The CDR3 runs to 12 residues. CDR1 is SQVTM, CDR2 ANQGSEA, per germline. DNA of the CDR3: TGCAGCGTTGTTGCGGTTTCGAATGAGCAGTTCTTC. This encodes CSVVAVSNEQFF.

The chain recombines TRBV24-1 with TRBJ2-1; 8 bases are a match to TRBD1. Germline CDR1 and CDR2: KGHDR and SFDVKD. V was pared by 4 bases and J by 8 bases, with 12 bases of the junction left unmatched. CDR3 length equals 16 residues. CDR3 sequence: CATSDRGTPTGDEQFF. CDR3 DNA: TGTGCCACCAGTGACCGGGGGACGCCGACAGGGGATGAGCAGTTCTTC.

V and J are TRBV30 and TRBJ1-5; D is perhaps TRBD1 (5 bases). CDR1 GTSNPN and CDR2 SVGIG come from the germline V gene (reference sequence). The CDR3 length is 16 residues. V lost 2 bases to trimming and J lost 3 bases, with 17 bases between them. CDR3 residues: CAWSTAGVIFNQPQHF. The CDR3 bases are TGTGCCTGGAGTACCGCGGGGGTCATCTTCAATCAGCCCCAGCATTTT.

The gene calls are TRBV28 and TRBJ2-7, with D possibly TRBD1 on 7 matching bases. V was clipped by 6 bases and J by 1 base, with 10 bases between them. Germline V gene data show CDR1 as MDHEN and CDR2 as SYDVKM. CDR3 size: 13 residues. The CDR3 nucleotides read TGTGCCAGCAGGGCGGGACAGTCCTACGAGCAGTACTTC. This sequence encodes CASRAGQSYEQYF.

The rearrangement joins TRBV20-1 to TRBJ2-5; the D gene is possibly TRBD2 (5 bases). Trimming left V 6 bases short and J 1 base short, with 12 bases between. Germline values: CDR1 DFQATT, CDR2 SNEGSKA (reference sequence). CDR3 length equals 13 residues. The CDR3 DNA sequence: TGCAGTGCAGGAGACGGACTCCAAGAGACCCAGTACTTC. This translates into CSAGDGLQETQYF.

This chain connects TRBV15 to TRBJ1-5, with D possibly matching TRBD1 (5 bases). Trimming left V 2 bases short and J 6 bases short, with 20 bases between. The V gene's germline CDR1 is LNHNV and CDR2 YYDKDF (reference sequence). The CDR3 length is 17 residues. CDR3 in DNA: TGTGCCACCAGCAGACCTCCCGGACCGGGACGGCGTCAGCCCCAGCATTTT. This gives the protein CATSRPPGPGRRQPQHF. Combining the CDR3 with reference TRBV15 and TRBJ1-5 gives the whole variable domain DAMVIQNPRYQVTQFGKPVTLSCSQTLNHNVMYWYQQKSSQAPKLLFHYYDKDFNNEADTPDNFQSRRPNTSFCFLDIRSPGLGDTAMYLCATSRPPGPGRRQPQHFGDGTRLSIL.

The V gene is TRBV5-4, the J gene TRBJ2-3; no clear D. The CDR3 consists of 14 residues. Germline V gene sequence: CDR1 SGHNT, CDR2 YYREEE (reference sequence). V was shortened by 0 bases and J by 0 bases, with 5 bases between the two germline ends. CDR3 residues: CASSLVDSTDTQYF. The CDR3 coding sequence is TGTGCCAGCAGCTTGGTGGACAGCACAGATACGCAGTATTTT.

The chain combines TRBV20-1 with TRBJ2-1; D may be TRBD1 or TRBD2 (5 bases each). Trimming stripped 2 bases from V and 7 bases from J, with 15 bases between. Germline values: CDR1 DFQATT, CDR2 SNEGSKA (reference sequence). CDR3 size: 14 residues. Here the CDR3 reads CSARTTGTRNEQFF. The CDR3, as DNA: TGCAGTGCTAGAACTACCGGGACCCGTAATGAGCAGTTCTTC.

The V and J genes are TRBV27 and TRBJ1-2, with 7 bases identical to TRBD1. J was trimmed by 5 bases and V by 7 bases; bases with no gene match: 10. Per germline, CDR1 MNHEY and CDR2 SMNVEV (reference sequence). This CDR3 has 14 residues. The chain's CDR3 is CASKPTGVRYGYTF. DNA for the CDR3: TGTGCCAGCAAACCAACAGGGGTGCGGTATGGCTACACCTTC.

This chain connects TRBV29-1 to TRBJ1-1; a weak D match, TRBD1 (5 bases). The germline V and J ends were trimmed by 5 bases and 1 base, with 11 bases remaining between them. Germline V gene sequence: CDR1 SQVTM, CDR2 ANQGSEA. The CDR3 spans 13 residues. The CDR3 DNA is TGCAGCGTTCGAGAGGGGCCGAACACTGAAGCTTTCTTT. Amino acids: CSVREGPNTEAFF.

The CDR3 region has the DNA TGCAGTCCCTTCCGGGGCAACACTGAAGCTTTCTTT. It codes for CSPFRGNTEAFF. The chain uses TRBV20-1 and TRBJ1-1; D possibly corresponds to TRBD1 (5 bases). The CDR3 is made up of 12 amino acids. Trimming removed 8 bases at V and 2 bases at J, with 12 bases between. Germline V gene lookup returns CDR1 DFQATT and CDR2 SNEGSKA (reference sequence).

The gene calls are TRBV29-1 and TRBJ1-2; D call uncertain. In germline, CDR1 is SQVTM, CDR2 ANQGSEA. The V end was cut by 3 bases, the J end by 0 bases, with 2 bases between. This CDR3 comprises 11 residues. CDR3 amino acids: CSVDTNYGYTF. CDR3 coding DNA: TGCAGCGTTGATACTAACTATGGCTACACCTTC.

The chain joins TRBV23-1 to TRBJ2-5; D call uncertain. TRBV23-1 is an open reading frame, and its role is uncertain. Trimming stripped 1 base from V and 5 bases from J, with 5 bases between. This CDR3 has 12 residues. The CDR3: CASSQLRETQYF. CDR3 in DNA: TGCGCCAGCAGTCAATTGCGGGAGACCCAGTACTTC.

V is TRBV9 and J is TRBJ2-2, with D uncertain. Germline CDR1 SGDLS, CDR2 YYNGEE. The CDR3 has 14 amino acids. V gave up 4 bases and J gave up 7 bases, with 14 bases separating them. The chain's CDR3 is CASSSPSVNGELFF. The DNA for the CDR3 is TGTGCCAGCAGCTCCCCGTCGGTCAACGGGGAGCTGTTTTTT.

J is TRBJ1-2 and V is TRBV9; D call uncertain. The CDR3 is 14 residues long. Germline assignment: CDR1 SGDLS and CDR2 YYNGEE. The V end was cut by 0 bases, the J end by 1 base, with 7 bases between. CDR3 coding DNA: TGTGCCAGCAGCGTAGCCTCGAATAACTATGGCTACACCTTC. This translates into CASSVASNNYGYTF.

V usage is TRBV20-1 and J usage is TRBJ1-6; 7 nucleotides match TRBD1. The V and J ends lost 6 bases and 0 bases, in that order; junction bases with no gene match: 5. There are 15 residues in the CDR3. The germline gives CDR1 DFQATT, CDR2 SNEGSKA (reference sequence). CDR3 sequence (DNA): TGCAGTGCCAAGACAGGGCTCTCCTATAATTCACCCCTCCACTTT. Translation: CSAKTGLSYNSPLHF.

This clonotype was counted a single time. V gene TRBV3-1 combines with J gene TRBJ2-4, with D tentatively TRBD2 (5 bases). The V end lost 1 base, the J end lost 15 bases, and 13 bases lay between the germline ends. The CDR3 runs 12 residues. Germline V gene data show CDR1 as LGHDT and CDR2 as YNNKEL (reference sequence). DNA of the CDR3: TGTGCCAGCAGCCAAGCCGAACAGCGGCCGTACTTC. Translating it yields CASSQAEQRPYF.

Only a few counts were recorded for this clonotype. V and J are TRBV9 and TRBJ2-7, with TRBD1 matching 9 bases. Germline CDR1 and CDR2: SGDLS and YYNGEE. V shed 0 bases and J 5 bases; nucleotides not matched to a gene: 6. This CDR3 comprises 15 residues. The CDR3 loop reads CASSVDGQGRNEQYF. In DNA form, the CDR3 reads TGTGCCAGCAGCGTAGACGGACAGGGGAGGAACGAGCAGTACTTC. Complete variable domain (other parts from reference TRBV9 and TRBJ2-7): DSGVTQTPKHLITATGQRVTLRCSPRSGDLSVYWYQQSLDQGLQFLIQYYNGEERAKGNILERFSAQQFPDLHSELNLSSLELGDSALYFCASSVDGQGRNEQYFGPGTRLTVT.

The chain is built from TRBV3-1 and TRBJ1-1; D is uncertain. This CDR3 is built from 15 residues. Germline V gives CDR1 LGHDT, CDR2 YNNKEL (reference sequence). Trimming cost V 2 bases and J 7 bases, with 17 bases left between them. CDR3 in amino acids: CASSQQAVGWFEAFF. The DNA for the CDR3 is TGTGCCAGCAGCCAACAGGCTGTCGGGTGGTTTGAAGCTTTCTTT.

CDR3 in amino acids: CASRAELNTEAFF. As DNA, the CDR3 is TGTGCCTCGAGGGCGGAATTGAACACTGAAGCTTTCTTT. This rearrangement joins TRBV24-1 to TRBJ1-1; D is uncertain. V was clipped by 12 bases and J by 0 bases, with 13 bases between them. This CDR3 is built from 13 residues. Germline-derived CDR1 and CDR2 are KGHDR and SFDVKD.

For the CDR3, the DNA is TGTGCCAGCAGCACCCGACAGAACGGGGAGCTGTTTTTT. As protein: CASSTRQNGELFF. The chain employs TRBV7-2 and TRBJ2-2; possibly TRBD1 for D (5 bases). V was cut by 5 bases and J by 7 bases, with 11 bases left in between. The CDR3 spans 13 residues. Per germline, CDR1 SGHTA and CDR2 FQGNSA.

This chain connects TRBV20-1 to TRBJ1-5, with 8 bases identical to TRBD1. CDR1 is DFQATT and CDR2 is SNEGSKA in the germline V gene (reference sequence). J gave up 1 base and V 5 bases, and 1 base lay outside the gene matches. The CDR3 has 13 amino acids. As DNA, the CDR3 is TGCAGTGCTCAGGGGGCAAGCAATCAGCCCCAGCATTTT. Its protein product is CSAQGASNQPQHF.

This rearrangement joins TRBV12-3 or TRBV12-4 to TRBJ1-1, with 11 bases that match TRBD1. The J segment lost 4 bases and the V segment lost 4 bases, leaving 5 bases of the junction unmatched. This CDR3 is built from 15 residues. The CDR3 protein is CASSSGQGAVTEAFF. The CDR3 DNA is TGTGCCAGCAGTTCTGGACAGGGGGCTGTCACTGAAGCTTTCTTT.

The rearrangement links TRBV29-1 to TRBJ2-1, with TRBD2 matching over 10 bases. The CDR3 loop spans 14 amino acids. With 7 bases clipped from V and 7 bases from J, the junction kept 10 bases outside the gene matches. CDR1 is SQVTM and CDR2 is ANQGSEA in the germline V gene. This CDR3 is CSGEGTSETNEQFF. CDR3 in DNA: TGCAGCGGTGAGGGGACTAGCGAGACTAATGAGCAGTTCTTC.

The chain has TRBV9 and TRBJ1-1; D not certain. The CDR3 totals 14 residues. Trimming shortened V by 4 bases and J by 4 bases, and 14 bases separated the two germline ends. Germline V gene sequence: CDR1 SGDLS, CDR2 YYNGEE. CDR3 in amino acids: CASSMKGVGTEAFF. In DNA, the CDR3 is TGTGCCAGCAGCATGAAGGGAGTGGGCACTGAAGCTTTCTTT.